The entry below describes one T cell receptor (beta chain). This entry is derived from a study of T cell changes during pregnancy in multiple sclerosis. Trimming took off 7 bases at V and 6 bases at J, with 18 bases between the two ends. The length of the CDR3 is 14 residues. Germline V lookup: CDR1 MDHEN, CDR2 SYDVKM. Repertoires were generated with immunoSEQ multiplex PCR, while TCRdb's copy carries only in-frame clones and drops some. The data show 75,000 to 100,000 clones, about nine tenths seen once. This receptor was identified in a female donor in good health, enrolled as a control in a pregnancy study. Source: peripheral blood, taken in the second trimester of pregnancy. The V call is TRBV28, the J call TRBJ1-1, with D possibly matching TRBD1 (5 bases). The CDR3 region has the DNA TGTGCCAGCATCCCCGGGGGGGATATCGCTGAAGCTTTCTTT. Its protein is CASIPGGDIAEAFF.